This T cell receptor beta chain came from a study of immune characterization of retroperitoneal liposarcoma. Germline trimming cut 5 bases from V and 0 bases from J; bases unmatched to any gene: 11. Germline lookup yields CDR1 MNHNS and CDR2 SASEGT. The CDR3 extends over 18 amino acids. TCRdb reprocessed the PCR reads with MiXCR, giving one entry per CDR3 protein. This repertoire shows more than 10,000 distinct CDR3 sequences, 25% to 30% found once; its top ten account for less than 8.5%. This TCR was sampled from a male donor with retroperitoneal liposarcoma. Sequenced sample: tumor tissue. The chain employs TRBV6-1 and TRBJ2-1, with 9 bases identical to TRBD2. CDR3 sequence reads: CASSPAAGGFSSYNEQFF. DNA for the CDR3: TGTGCCAGCAGTCCCGCAGCGGGGGGCTTTAGCTCCTACAATGAGCAGTTCTTC.